Here is one T cell receptor (beta chain) with its context. What this receptor recognizes is not known. Reads for this sample came from a NextSeq 550. The Human TCR Profiling Kit (MiLaboratory) was used to make UMI-labeled 5' RACE TRB cDNA libraries. cDNA synthesis used the entire amount of extracted RNA, and PCR amplification then used the entire amount of cDNA produced. Libraries were prepared in parallel with an identical number of PCR cycles. Processing in the source paper ran as follows. With a minimum of two reads required per UMI, MIGEC and MiXCR pulled out about 49,000 +/- 11,000 unique UMI-labeled TRB cDNA molecules from each library. An average of roughly 40,000 +/- 10,000 functional in-frame TRB CDR3 nucleotide clonotypes without stop codons was found per library. After downsampling to 5000 UMI-labeled TRB molecules per sample, diversity metrics, including normalized Shannon-Wiener and Chao1, were computed in VDJtools. VDJtools computed clonotype-size-weighted physicochemical properties of the central five CDR3 residues: interaction energy, strength, volume and Kidera factor 4. TCRdb reprocessed the reads, reporting each CDR3 protein sequence once and no DNA. The V and J calls and clone size come from TCRdb's table, not from the authors' own analysis. The table for this sample lists 130,000 or so distinct CDR3 sequences. Approximately 0.51% of the sample belongs to the ten largest clones.

The entry originates in a study of CXCR3-negative and CXCR3-positive naive CD8 T cells (dated by TCRdb to between 2018 and 2021). In terms of the full investigation: Approximately 130 million TRB reads were obtained in total, roughly 1.5 +/- 0.3 million reads per library. Diversity and physicochemical repertoire analyses were performed on about eleven donors pooled from two independent experiments. The TRBV-TRBJ cluster analysis covered naive subsets from 5 or 6 donors and memory cells from 3 donors.

Broader findings and caveats from the paper: Surface CD5, linked to self-reactivity in mice, was comparable between naive subsets; TCR interaction strength was therefore also inferred from TRB CDR3 physicochemical properties. Compared with CXCR3-negative naive cells, CXCR3-positive naive cells had TRB CDR3s with higher hydrophobicity (lower Kidera factor 4), lower energy, and higher strength and volume indices. Within the same donor, TRBV-TRBJ usage looked similar between naive CXCR3-negative and CXCR3-positive cells, but memory cells had distinct patterns. CXCR3 expression partially decreased after cryopreservation, so most assays used freshly isolated PBMCs. Comparably high repertoire diversity was found in both naive subsets, whereas much lower repertoire diversity was found in memory CD8+ T cells.

The CDR3 sequence holds 14 residues, the cysteine and phenylalanine included. The entry carries no DNA sequence. According to the germline V gene (reference sequence), CDR1 reads LNHDA and CDR2 reads SQIVND. Each CD8+ T cell subset was flow-sorted in triplicate, with fewer than 350,000 cells per subset placed directly into RLT lysis buffer. Naive CD8+ T cells were defined stringently as CD45RO-CCR7+CD27+CD95- to exclude memory contaminants. Peripheral blood mononuclear cells were isolated from buffy coats using standard density gradient centrifugation. Naive CXCR3-negative and CXCR3-positive CD8+ T cells were flow-sorted on a FACSAria III. Total RNA was extracted from sorted cells using an RNeasy Mini Kit.

In this chain, TRBV19 is recombined with TRBJ2-7; the TCRdb D gene call, TRBD1, has no DNA to confirm it. This clonotype was obtained from a human donor in good health. Some clones in this sample may be carry-over from other donors' samples. Sequencing input: naive CXCR3- CD8+ T cells from blood. Taken with the paper, the label for cell subset or site translates to: CD45RO-CCR7+CD27+CD95- naive CD8+ T cells lacking CXCR3 (TNR3-). This receptor carries the CDR3 CASSIRDRTYEQYF.